Here is one T cell receptor beta chain with its context. Generated by immunoSEQ multiplex PCR, the TCRdb table keeps only in-frame clones and is missing some. The sample holds hundreds of thousands of clones; approximately 81% are singletons and the top ten take 3% to 4%. Germline CDR1 is MDHEN and CDR2 is SYDVKM. With 8 bases removed from V and 2 bases from J, the gap between germline ends came to 9 bases. The CDR3 has 12 residues. The data are from a study of Ad26.COV2.S vaccination and SARS-CoV-2 variants. Indicated treatment: approximately 18 received Ad26.COV2.S at low or high dose, single or two shots; about 5 received placebo; per-sample allocation not given. Sampling was done on day 63 after the first vaccine or placebo injection.

This sample comprised peripheral blood, obtained in a trial of Ad26.COV2.S vaccine versus placebo. V is TRBV28 and J is TRBJ1-2; D remains ambiguous. The source of this sequence is a person aged 18-65 years who received the Ad26.COV2.S COVID-19 vaccine or a placebo. For the CDR3, the DNA is TGTGCCAGCTCGCGGGAGAACTATGGCTACACCTTC. It encodes CASSRENYGYTF.